This T cell receptor (beta chain) was recorded in a study of blood T cell repertoires in COVID-19. About the study: Samples representing acute and convalescent COVID-19 were sourced from the United States, Italy and Spain. The cDNA or gDNA used as material had been derived from T cells, B-cell-depleted T cells, or PBMCs.

Germline assignment: CDR1 MGHRA and CDR2 YSYEKL. The CDR3 contains 14 residues. V shed 3 bases and J 2 bases; nucleotides not matched to a gene: 0. This clone has only one observation. TCRdb's table, derived via immunoSEQ multiplex PCR, lists solely in-frame clones and lacks some. The table includes almost 300,000 clones, roughly 90% detected once. Material for sequencing was peripheral blood. The chain carries TRBV4-1 and TRBJ1-2, with 10 bases that match TRBD1. The receptor was isolated from a woman aged 25 to 39 with COVID-19, enrolled during active disease. In DNA, the CDR3 is TGCGCCAGCAGCCAGACAGGGGGCAACTATGGCTACACCTTC. Protein sequence: CASSQTGGNYGYTF.